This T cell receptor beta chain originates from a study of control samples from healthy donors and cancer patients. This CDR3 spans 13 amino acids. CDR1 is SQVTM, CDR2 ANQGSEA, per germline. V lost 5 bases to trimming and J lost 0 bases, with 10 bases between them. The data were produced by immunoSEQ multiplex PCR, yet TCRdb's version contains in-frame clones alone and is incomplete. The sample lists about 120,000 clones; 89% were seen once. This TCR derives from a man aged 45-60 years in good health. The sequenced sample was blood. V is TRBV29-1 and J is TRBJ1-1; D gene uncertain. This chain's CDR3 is CSVRRNMNTEAFF. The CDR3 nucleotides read TGCAGCGTTCGGCGGAACATGAACACTGAAGCTTTCTTT.